This T cell receptor (beta chain) is drawn from a study of T cell responses to AZD1222 COVID-19 vaccine. Study-level findings and limits: Two AZD1222 doses significantly raised spike-specific TCR breadth and depth over controls. Reports say nearly half of spike-specific TCRs go after unmutated variant regions. Donors in the cohort were predominantly white British and more often female, and clonal diversity was possibly underestimated.

Profiling relied on immunoSEQ multiplex PCR, and the TCRdb table lists in-frame clones only, not all of them. The sample holds 200,000 to 250,000 clones; around 94% are singletons and the top ten take around 1.7%. The CDR3 covers 16 residues. On this clone itself: As yet, its antigen is unknown.

This sequence originates from an adult who received the MenACWY meningococcal vaccine as a control. This chain uses TRBV1 with TRBJ2-1; the DNA was not used to check the table's D call, TRBD2. TRBV1 is marked as a pseudogene. This specimen was peripheral blood, taken 28 days after the second dose of the MenACWY control vaccine. In DNA form, the CDR3 reads TGCACCAGCAGCGGCGGGAGGGCCCTGGCCTACAATGAGCAGTTCTTC. This translates into CTSSGGRALAYNEQFF.